This TCR beta chain was identified in a study of siplizumab effects on memory and regulatory T cells. TCR templates, roughly 100,000 per sample, were assayed. The repertoire was sequenced with immunoSEQ multiplex PCR; TCRdb's copy has only in-frame clones and lacks some. The sample carries some 100,000 clones, around 93% recorded once. The V end lost 3 bases, the J end lost 0 bases, and 13 bases lay between the germline ends. The CDR3 sequence is 16 residues long. The germline gives CDR1 SGHRS, CDR2 YFSETQ. Study outcomes and limitations: A minor fraction of alloreactive clones, and no more, mapped to unstimulated subsets. The drug siplizumab significantly decreased the alloreactive sequences that could be traced to unstimulated CD4+ memory cells. The apparent diversity of naive T cells exceeded that of memory cells, and naive T cells seemed to make a major contribution to the alloresponse.

Comments on this clone: Its antigen is not identified.

Sequencing was performed on non-Treg CD4+ T cells sorted from blood. The rearrangement joins TRBV5-1 to TRBJ2-4, with D hard to call. The receptor comes from a human donor in good health. CDR3 nucleotides: TGCGCCAGCAGCTACTCAAATTCGGGAGCCAAAAACATTCAGTACTTC. Protein sequence: CASSYSNSGAKNIQYF.